Listed here is a single TCR beta chain. The data were obtained in a study of cytomegalovirus exposure and HLA in healthy donors. With V trimmed by 7 bases and J by 3 bases, 4 bases remained unmatched. In germline, CDR1 is MNHNY, CDR2 SVGAGI (reference sequence). This CDR3 is 15 amino acids long. Vbeta (60) and Jbeta (13) primers were used in the PCR. Sequencing used immunoSEQ multiplex PCR; TCRdb keeps in-frame clones, though not all of them. Of about 200,000 clones in the sample, less than 90% were seen once. The sequenced material came from PBMCs. This chain links TRBV6-6 with TRBJ2-1; 12 bases map to TRBD2. The clonotype comes from a woman in her 30s in good health and CMV-seronegative. CDR3 DNA: TGTGCCAGCAACCTGGGACTAGCGGGCTACAATGAGCAGTTCTTC. This gives the protein CASNLGLAGYNEQFF.